The T cell receptor (beta chain) under discussion was sequenced for a study of shared clonotypes between healthy human individuals. V lost 7 bases and J 6 bases, leaving 18 bases between the germline ends. The CDR3 consists of 14 residues. Per germline, CDR1 MNHNS and CDR2 SASEGT. The method was immunoSEQ multiplex PCR; TCRdb's version includes in-frame clones alone and lacks a portion of them. The table lists hundreds of thousands of clones, around 72% of them singletons. The genes are TRBV6-1 and TRBJ1-2; D is possibly TRBD1 (5 bases). The clonotype originates from a woman aged 30 to 39 in good health. The specimen was memory CD4+ T cells sorted from blood. Indicated subset: CD45RA-negative fraction. The CDR3 protein is CASKGIGGNDGYTF. The CDR3 coding sequence is TGTGCCAGCAAGGGAATTGGGGGGAACGATGGCTACACCTTC.